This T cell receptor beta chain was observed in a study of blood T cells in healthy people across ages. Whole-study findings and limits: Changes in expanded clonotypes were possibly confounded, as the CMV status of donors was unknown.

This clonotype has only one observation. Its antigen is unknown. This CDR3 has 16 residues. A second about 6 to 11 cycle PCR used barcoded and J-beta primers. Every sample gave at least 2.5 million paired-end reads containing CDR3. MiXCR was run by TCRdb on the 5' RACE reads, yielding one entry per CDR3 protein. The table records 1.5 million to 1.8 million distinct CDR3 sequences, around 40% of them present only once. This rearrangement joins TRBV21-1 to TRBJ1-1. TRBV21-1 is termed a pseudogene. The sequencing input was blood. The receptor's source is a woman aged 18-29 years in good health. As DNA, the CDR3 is TGTGCCAGCAGCAAAGGATGGAGAGAACCGAACACTGAAGCTTTCTTT. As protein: CASSKGWREPNTEAFF.